Listed below are T cell receptor beta chains from one sample, sequenced in a study of CD8 T cells in ankylosing spondylitis. One entry per CDR3 protein, called by TCRdb with MiXCR from the 5' RACE reads. The sample has about 250,000 distinct CDR3 sequences, more than 20% seen once. Sequencing was carried out using blood, either unsorted or a sorted T cell fraction (not recorded which). The receptors shown here come from a male donor with ankylosing spondylitis or in good health (not recorded which). Both conserved end residues are part of each CDR3. Fields, in order: J gene, D gene, clone size, V gene, CDR3 DNA, CDR3 protein. The D gene is left open where the match is weak. A row's size may be missing; if present it is once, few, many or a size class.

j_gene: TRBJ2-5; d_gene: TRBD2; abundance: many; v_gene: TRBV20-1; CDR3nt: TGCAGTGCTAGTGCTCAACTAGCGGGGGGGCTGGAGGAGACCCAGTACTTC; CDR3aa: CSASAQLAGGLEETQYF
j_gene: TRBJ2-1; d_gene: NA; abundance: NA; v_gene: TRBV20-1; CDR3nt: TGCAGTGCTAGAGCCCACTTACACGCGAGCTCCTACAATGAGCAGTTCTTC; CDR3aa: CSARAHLHASSYNEQFF
j_gene: TRBJ2-3; d_gene: TRBD2; abundance: NA; v_gene: TRBV5-5; CDR3nt: TGTGCCAGCAGCTTGTTTATGCGGGGGGAGAGCACAGATACGCAGTATTTT; CDR3aa: CASSLFMRGESTDTQYF
j_gene: TRBJ2-7; d_gene: TRBD2; abundance: many; v_gene: TRBV20-1; CDR3nt: TGCAGTGCTAGAGAGGGACTAGCGGCGGCCTACGAGCAGTACTTC; CDR3aa: CSAREGLAAAYEQYF
j_gene: TRBJ1-4; d_gene: NA; abundance: NA; v_gene: TRBV3-1; CDR3nt: TGTGCCAGCAGGGGAGTGGGGGGGAGTGAAAAACTGTTTTTT; CDR3aa: CASRGVGGSEKLFF
j_gene: TRBJ1-6; d_gene: NA; abundance: many; v_gene: TRBV7-9; CDR3nt: TGTGCCAGCAGCCCACAGCAGGGTAATTCACCCCTCCACTTT; CDR3aa: CASSPQQGNSPLHF
j_gene: TRBJ1-2; d_gene: NA; abundance: many; v_gene: TRBV12-3/TRBV12-4; CDR3nt: TGTGCCAGCAAAAGAAGGGATCTCAATGGCTACACCTTC; CDR3aa: CASKRRDLNGYTF
j_gene: TRBJ2-1; d_gene: NA; abundance: NA; v_gene: TRBV7-8; CDR3nt: TGTGCCAGCAGCTCGGACCCAGCGGCGTCGGGGGTAAATGAGCAGTTCTTC; CDR3aa: CASSSDPAASGVNEQFF
j_gene: TRBJ2-5; d_gene: NA; abundance: many; v_gene: TRBV29-1; CDR3nt: TGCAGCGTTCAAACGACAGGCCAAGAGACCCAGTACTTC; CDR3aa: CSVQTTGQETQYF
j_gene: TRBJ2-5; d_gene: TRBD1; abundance: many; v_gene: TRBV3-1; CDR3nt: TGTGCCAGCTACAAACGGGACAGGGGTCAAGAGACCCAGTACTTC; CDR3aa: CASYKRDRGQETQYF
j_gene: TRBJ1-2; d_gene: NA; abundance: many; v_gene: TRBV12-3/TRBV12-4; CDR3nt: TGTGCCAGCAGTAAGGGAGGCTATGGCTACACCTTC; CDR3aa: CASSKGGYGYTF
j_gene: TRBJ2-7; d_gene: NA; abundance: few; v_gene: TRBV7-2; CDR3nt: TGTGCCAGCAGCGTTTTCGGCAGGGCCACCTACGAGCAGTACTTC; CDR3aa: CASSVFGRATYEQYF
j_gene: TRBJ1-1; d_gene: NA; abundance: few; v_gene: TRBV20-1; CDR3nt: TGCAGTGCTCGATTACAGGGAGGGAGAACTGAAGCTTTCTTT; CDR3aa: CSARLQGGRTEAFF
j_gene: TRBJ2-1; d_gene: TRBD2; abundance: few; v_gene: TRBV20-1; CDR3nt: TGCAGTGCTAGGACTAGCCTTGGTGGGAATGAGCAGTTCTTC; CDR3aa: CSARTSLGGNEQFF
j_gene: TRBJ1-5; d_gene: TRBD1; abundance: few; v_gene: TRBV20-1; CDR3nt: TGCAGTTCCGGGACAGGGGGTAATAGCAATCAGCCCCAGCATTTT; CDR3aa: CSSGTGGNSNQPQHF
j_gene: TRBJ2-3; d_gene: NA; abundance: few; v_gene: TRBV29-1; CDR3nt: TGCAGCGTTGCTGGTCTAGCCACAGATACGCAGTATTTT; CDR3aa: CSVAGLATDTQYF
j_gene: TRBJ1-2; d_gene: NA; abundance: NA; v_gene: TRBV25-1; CDR3nt: TGTGCCAGCAGTGAGGGGGCGGGTGGCTACACCTTC; CDR3aa: CASSEGAGGYTF
j_gene: TRBJ2-5; d_gene: TRBD1; abundance: many; v_gene: TRBV29-1; CDR3nt: TGCAGCGTTGAGGGACAGGCGGTAGAGACCCAGTACTTC; CDR3aa: CSVEGQAVETQYF
j_gene: TRBJ1-5; d_gene: NA; abundance: many; v_gene: TRBV6-1; CDR3nt: TGTGCCAGCAGTGACGCGGGGGCCCATCAGCCCCAGCATTTT; CDR3aa: CASSDAGAHQPQHF
j_gene: TRBJ1-4; d_gene: NA; abundance: many; v_gene: TRBV20-1; CDR3nt: TGCAGGGGGGGCAGCTCTAATGAAAAACTGTTTTTT; CDR3aa: CRGGSSNEKLFF
j_gene: TRBJ1-2; d_gene: TRBD1; abundance: many; v_gene: TRBV6-5; CDR3nt: TGTGCCAGCAGTTACGGAGGGACAGGGAAAGGCTACACCTTC; CDR3aa: CASSYGGTGKGYTF
j_gene: TRBJ2-6; d_gene: NA; abundance: NA; v_gene: TRBV2; CDR3nt: TGTGCCAGCAGTGTGCGGGGATCTGGGGCCAACGTCCTGACTTTC; CDR3aa: CASSVRGSGANVLTF
j_gene: TRBJ2-1; d_gene: NA; abundance: few; v_gene: TRBV6-1; CDR3nt: TGTGCCAGCAGTCCGGGACGGAGAACCTACAATGAGCAGTTCTTC; CDR3aa: CASSPGRRTYNEQFF
j_gene: TRBJ1-1; d_gene: NA; abundance: many; v_gene: TRBV29-1; CDR3nt: TGCAGCGTTGAACCATTCGGCCGTGAAGCTTTCTTT; CDR3aa: CSVEPFGREAFF
j_gene: TRBJ2-3; d_gene: NA; abundance: few; v_gene: TRBV20-1; CDR3nt: TGCAGTGCCCTTCGTTCGGGGCGACTTAGCACAGATACGCAGTATTTT; CDR3aa: CSALRSGRLSTDTQYF
j_gene: TRBJ1-6; d_gene: NA; abundance: few; v_gene: TRBV6-6; CDR3nt: TGTGCCAGCAGTTACCTTGGCTCACCCCTCCACTTT; CDR3aa: CASSYLGSPLHF
j_gene: TRBJ2-7; d_gene: NA; abundance: NA; v_gene: TRBV10-3; CDR3nt: TGTGCCATCAGTGATGGACAGCCCTCCTACGAGCAGTACTTC; CDR3aa: CAISDGQPSYEQYF
j_gene: TRBJ1-4; d_gene: NA; abundance: few; v_gene: TRBV10-3; CDR3nt: TGTGCCATCAGTGAGGCCCCTCAGGGTGGAAAACTGTTTTTT; CDR3aa: CAISEAPQGGKLFF
j_gene: TRBJ1-2; d_gene: TRBD1; abundance: NA; v_gene: TRBV28; CDR3nt: TGTGCCAGCAGTGGACCTGGACAGGTTAACTATGGCTACACCTTC; CDR3aa: CASSGPGQVNYGYTF
j_gene: TRBJ2-7; d_gene: TRBD1; abundance: NA; v_gene: TRBV11-1; CDR3nt: TGTGCCAGCAGCTACCGGGACAGTGGTTACGAGCAGTACTTC; CDR3aa: CASSYRDSGYEQYF
j_gene: TRBJ2-1; d_gene: NA; abundance: many; v_gene: TRBV20-1; CDR3nt: TGCAGTGCTAGTTACCGACACGGGGTGGGGGATGAGCAGTTCTTC; CDR3aa: CSASYRHGVGDEQFF
j_gene: TRBJ2-3; d_gene: NA; abundance: few; v_gene: TRBV21-1; CDR3nt: TGTGCCAGCAGCATCAGGACAGGCCCACGAGGCCCAGATACGCAGTATTTT; CDR3aa: CASSIRTGPRGPDTQYF
j_gene: TRBJ2-7; d_gene: NA; abundance: few; v_gene: TRBV24-1; CDR3nt: TGTGCCACCAGGGGTACCGAGCAGTACTTC; CDR3aa: CATRGTEQYF
j_gene: TRBJ2-5; d_gene: NA; abundance: few; v_gene: TRBV29-1; CDR3nt: TGCAGCGTTGAAAACAGTCAAGAGACCCAGTACTTC; CDR3aa: CSVENSQETQYF
j_gene: TRBJ1-3; d_gene: NA; abundance: NA; v_gene: TRBV9; CDR3nt: TGTGCCAGCAGCGGACTACAAGGAAACACCATATATTTT; CDR3aa: CASSGLQGNTIYF
j_gene: TRBJ2-7; d_gene: NA; abundance: NA; v_gene: TRBV6-5; CDR3nt: TGTGCCAGCAGTTACAGAATCGGTTACGAGCAGTACTTC; CDR3aa: CASSYRIGYEQYF
j_gene: TRBJ2-7; d_gene: TRBD1; abundance: many; v_gene: TRBV24-1; CDR3nt: TGTGCCACCGGCAGACAGGGTGGCTACGAGCAGTACTTC; CDR3aa: CATGRQGGYEQYF
j_gene: TRBJ2-7; d_gene: NA; abundance: NA; v_gene: TRBV19; CDR3nt: TGTGCCAGTAGGAAACGCAGGGATTACTACGAGCAGTACTTC; CDR3aa: CASRKRRDYYEQYF
j_gene: TRBJ2-5; d_gene: TRBD2; abundance: NA; v_gene: TRBV7-6; CDR3nt: TGTGCCAGCAGCCATCCGGGAGGGGAGGCCGAGACCCAGTACTTC; CDR3aa: CASSHPGGEAETQYF
j_gene: TRBJ2-5; d_gene: TRBD2; abundance: many; v_gene: TRBV12-3/TRBV12-4; CDR3nt: TGTGCCAGCAGTCCCCGACTAGCGGGGGGGCGAGAGACCCAGTACTTC; CDR3aa: CASSPRLAGGRETQYF
j_gene: TRBJ2-3; d_gene: TRBD2; abundance: few; v_gene: TRBV20-1; CDR3nt: TGCAGTGCTAGATCCCAACTAGCGGGGCGCACAGATACGCAGTATTTT; CDR3aa: CSARSQLAGRTDTQYF
j_gene: TRBJ1-2; d_gene: TRBD1; abundance: NA; v_gene: TRBV10-3; CDR3nt: TGTGCCATCAGTGAGCCCGCGGGAGGGGGCAAAGGCTATGGCTACACCTTC; CDR3aa: CAISEPAGGGKGYGYTF
j_gene: TRBJ2-1; d_gene: NA; abundance: few; v_gene: TRBV20-1; CDR3nt: TGCAGTGCTAGAGAGGACACATACAATGAGCAGTTCTTC; CDR3aa: CSAREDTYNEQFF
j_gene: TRBJ2-7; d_gene: NA; abundance: NA; v_gene: TRBV29-1; CDR3nt: TGCAGCGTTGTCGGGATCGAGCAGTACTTC; CDR3aa: CSVVGIEQYF
j_gene: TRBJ1-1; d_gene: NA; abundance: few; v_gene: TRBV29-1; CDR3nt: TGCAGCGTTGATCTTGGGGGGAACACTGAAGCTTTCTTT; CDR3aa: CSVDLGGNTEAFF
j_gene: TRBJ2-5; d_gene: NA; abundance: many; v_gene: TRBV20-1; CDR3nt: TGCAGCGTTGACACGGTTGAGACCCAGTACTTC; CDR3aa: CSVDTVETQYF
j_gene: TRBJ2-5; d_gene: NA; abundance: few; v_gene: TRBV5-1; CDR3nt: TGCGCCAGCCGGATCGGTAGCGCGGTAGGAGAGACCCAGTACTTC; CDR3aa: CASRIGSAVGETQYF
j_gene: TRBJ2-7; d_gene: NA; abundance: many; v_gene: TRBV2; CDR3nt: TGTGCCAGCAGTGACAGGGGTTACTCCTACGAGCAGTACTTC; CDR3aa: CASSDRGYSYEQYF
j_gene: TRBJ2-5; d_gene: NA; abundance: many; v_gene: TRBV29-1; CDR3nt: TGCAGCGTTGGGGGGGGCACGAAGGAAGAGACCCAGTACTTC; CDR3aa: CSVGGGTKEETQYF
j_gene: TRBJ2-7; d_gene: TRBD1; abundance: few; v_gene: TRBV7-9; CDR3nt: TGTGCCAGCAGTGACAGGACAGGATCGTACGAGCAGTACTTC; CDR3aa: CASSDRTGSYEQYF
j_gene: TRBJ2-2; d_gene: NA; abundance: many; v_gene: TRBV20-1; CDR3nt: TGCAGTGCAATCCGGGACATGAACACCGGGGAGCTGTTTTTT; CDR3aa: CSAIRDMNTGELFF
j_gene: TRBJ1-4; d_gene: NA; abundance: many; v_gene: TRBV9; CDR3nt: TGTGCCAGCAGCCCCCAAGGGGGGACAACTAATGAAAAACTGTTTTTT; CDR3aa: CASSPQGGTTNEKLFF
j_gene: TRBJ2-7; d_gene: NA; abundance: NA; v_gene: TRBV23-1; CDR3nt: TGCGCCAGCAGGACCCTAAGTTGGTACGAGCAGTACTTC; CDR3aa: CASRTLSWYEQYF
j_gene: TRBJ2-7; d_gene: TRBD1; abundance: many; v_gene: TRBV27; CDR3nt: TGTGCCAGCAGTCGGACAGGGGCTGTGTACGAGCAGTACTTC; CDR3aa: CASSRTGAVYEQYF
j_gene: TRBJ2-1; d_gene: TRBD2; abundance: many; v_gene: TRBV9; CDR3nt: TGTGCCAGCAGCACCCGACTAGCGGGGGGGAGTAAGGGCTCCTACAATGAGCAGTTCTTC; CDR3aa: CASSTRLAGGSKGSYNEQFF
j_gene: TRBJ2-5; d_gene: NA; abundance: NA; v_gene: TRBV7-3; CDR3nt: TGTGCCAGCAGCTTAGCCCCAGCCAGAGCCCAAGAGACCCAGTACTTC; CDR3aa: CASSLAPARAQETQYF
j_gene: TRBJ2-7; d_gene: NA; abundance: few; v_gene: TRBV5-1; CDR3nt: TGCGCCAGCAGCTTGGAGGGCCTACAAGCCTACGAGCAGTACTTC; CDR3aa: CASSLEGLQAYEQYF
j_gene: TRBJ2-1; d_gene: NA; abundance: NA; v_gene: TRBV5-4; CDR3nt: TGTGCCAGCAGCCCTGTGGGGTCAGCTTTGAATGAGCAGTTCTTC; CDR3aa: CASSPVGSALNEQFF